The TCR beta chain described here comes from a study of T cell responses to AZD1222 COVID-19 vaccine. Overall study findings and caveats: The donor group comprised mostly white British people and more females; the analysis possibly underestimated clonal diversity. Two AZD1222 administrations were followed by greater Spike-specific TCR breadth and depth. The CD4 TCRs associated with vaccination extended across spike and predominated at 160-218 and 743-854. Only after the peak T cell response were repertoires sampled.

Repertoires were generated with immunoSEQ multiplex PCR, while TCRdb's copy carries only in-frame clones and drops some. The data show 100,000 to 150,000 clones, roughly 88% seen once. CDR1 is MGHRA, CDR2 YSYEKL, per germline. Trimming took off 0 bases at V and 0 bases at J, with 15 bases between the two ends. The CDR3 runs 18 residues. Turning to this clone: The antigen is not known.

Sequenced material: peripheral blood, taken on day 0 of MenACWY control vaccination. The TCR was taken from an adult in good health. The rearrangement uses TRBV4-1 and TRBJ1-5, with D possibly TRBD1 on 6 matching bases. In DNA, the CDR3 is TGCGCCAGCAGCCAAGATCTTCGAGGGGGGACTAGCAATCAGCCCCAGCATTTT. The encoded protein is CASSQDLRGGTSNQPQHF.